This TCR beta chain stems from a study of CD4 T cells in relation to SARS-CoV-2 and coronaviruses (dated by TCRdb to the early 2020s). Regarding the research as a whole: HLA restriction was mapped for shared crossreactive spike epitopes using patient-derived lymphoblastoid cell lines. The study assessed, at the TCR clonotype level, memory CD4+ T cell crossreactivity between SARS-CoV-2 and common cold coronavirus spike proteins. The Adaptive Biotechnologies TCR-sequencing kit was used to sequence samples from a few pre-COVID donors and the naive versus memory experiments, while other data came from Illumina-based sequencing. Expansion assays from other donors in the study were sequenced with a different, Illumina-based TCR-beta assay.

Uncultured naive and memory CD4+ T cell DNA received deep-resolution immunoSEQ TCR-beta sequencing. Under the source paper's analysis protocol: Preprocessing removed nonproductive sequences and CDR3s not starting with C, not ending with F or W, or shorter than 7 amino acids. Cultured and uncultured naive and memory CD4+ repertoires were searched for previously identified spike- and CEF-reactive CDR3s. Pairwise Levenshtein distance, computed with the stringdist R package after three terminal residues were trimmed from each end, was used as the measure of CDR3 homology. TCRdb limited this immuneACCESS table to in-frame rearrangements with V and J called. A share of clones is missing; checked studies link under half to unresolved V genes, and the rest is unexplained. V and J calls and clone size are as listed in that table; D and trimming were resolved from the DNA. For this sample there are 60,000 to 75,000 clones; approximately 95% appear just once. In total, the top ten clones hold under 0.3% of the sample.

Overall study outcomes, separate from this receptor: No donor contributed both pre-pandemic and post-infection samples, which limited tracing the source of pre-existing responses. Compared with monoreactive clones, crossreactive clones had significantly weaker SARS-CoV-2-driven expansion, a result consistent with antigenic imprinting. Because the crossreactivity analysis focused on spike protein, crossreactivity against other viral proteins was not assessed. Naive versus memory sequencing indicated the assay detects memory recall responses rather than primary responses primed during culture. The study was constrained by small numbers of patients and of tested TCRs. In roughly 60% of donors, memory CD4+ clonotypes turned up that crossrecognized SARS-CoV-2 and at least one common cold coronavirus spike.

CD4+ T cells from unexposed donors were collected before the COVID-19 pandemic (2011-2018). Naive and memory CD4+ T cells were separated from cryopreserved PBMCs through CD4 enrichment, which was followed by EasySep naive CD4+ T cell enrichment. Leukapheresis product for the unexposed donors was purchased commercially. Ficoll-Paque PLUS gradient centrifugation was used to isolate PBMCs from either whole blood or leukapheresis product. PBMCs were either cryopreserved at -140 degrees C or used fresh in the expansion assay. The QIAamp Micro DNA Kit was used to extract genomic DNA from the CD4+ T cells. As concerns this clone: Its antigen is currently not known. It has no much larger one-base neighbor in the sample; base qualities were not kept.

The sequenced sample was naive CD4+ T cells from PBMCs. According to the study, the label for this sample's cell subset or site signals: naive CD4+ T cells isolated by negative enrichment. The receptor's source is a human donor in good health.

The encoded CDR3 is CASSLGGLQDGGGEQYF. The sequence in DNA is TGCGCCAGCAGCTTAGGGGGGCTGCAGGACGGGGGTGGCGAGCAGTACTTC. The rearrangement joined TRBV5-1 to TRBJ2-7; the D call is possibly TRBD1 or TRBD2, each sharing 6 bases. The trim is 2 bases for V and 6 bases for J, with a gap of 24 bases between the germline ends. From a lookup of the germline V gene, CDR1 and CDR2 are SGHRS and YFSETQ. The CDR3 measures 17 amino acids from cysteine to phenylalanine. This entry keeps only the CDR3 DNA: 51 bases, framed from base 1.